This T cell receptor beta chain derives from a study of T cell responses to AZD1222 COVID-19 vaccine. Sequencing used immunoSEQ multiplex PCR; TCRdb keeps in-frame clones, though not all of them. The sample yields around 91,000 clones, 88% seen once. Trimming cost V 0 bases and J 8 bases, with 10 bases left between them. Germline V gives CDR1 LNHNV, CDR2 YYDKDF (reference sequence). CDR3 length: 13 amino acids. This sequence joins TRBV15 and TRBJ1-2; D is uncertain. This receptor was taken from an adult in good health. This sample comprised peripheral blood, obtained on day 0 of AZD1222 vaccination. CDR3 DNA sequence: TGTGCCACCAGCAGAGATCCCCCGCGGGGCTACACCTTC. Protein product: CATSRDPPRGYTF.